This T cell receptor beta chain stems from a study of T cell repertoires in cytomegalovirus infection. Study information: Indications of both CMV infection and matching HLA type were provided by public TCR beta signatures. The study, taken as a whole, reports: Identification of carriers of CMV plus the relevant HLA was performed using cumulative public TCR beta family frequency. HLA-C-restricted CMV clonotypes gave the most frequent clonotype in two of eight donors.

In the case of this clonotype: The target antigen is unknown.

Trimming cost V 1 base and J 15 bases, with 10 bases left between them. CDR3 length: 11 amino acids. A single record per CDR3 protein comes from TCRdb applying MiXCR to the reads. There are 700,000 to 850,000 distinct CDR3 sequences in the sample; approximately 30% occur only once, and 9.5% to 15% lies in the top ten. Sequenced here: cultured CD8+ T cells from PBMCs, sampled from culture after CMV antigen stimulation. This rearrangement joins TRBV12-3 or TRBV12-4 to TRBJ2-1; perhaps TRBD2 as D (7 bases). The clonotype originates from a human donor in good health (CMV status not recorded). Some clones in this sample may be carry-over from other donors' samples. CDR3: CASSLGGGGFF. CDR3 in DNA: TGTGCCAGCAGTTTAGGGGGAGGGGGGTTCTTC.